Sequencing of this T cell receptor beta chain was carried out in a study of identifying expanded T cells in peripheral blood. Sequenced by immunoSEQ multiplex PCR; TCRdb stores in-frame clones only, minus some. The sample records 60,000 to 65,000 clones, under 85% being singletons. The V segment lost 3 bases and the J segment 4 bases; nucleotides outside the gene matches: 5. Germline CDR1 is KGHSH and CDR2 is LQKENI. This CDR3 is 15 amino acids long. The rearrangement uses TRBV18 and TRBJ1-5, with TRBD1 matching 8 bases. The TCR was taken from a person between 18 and 69 years old in good health. The sample consisted of blood. CDR3 nucleotides: TGTGCCAGCTCACCGACAGGACAGGGTAATCAGCCCCAGCATTTT. It specifies CASSPTGQGNQPQHF. Looking up the rest from reference TRBV18 and TRBJ1-5 gives the full variable domain: NAGVMQNPRHLVRRRGQEARLRCSPMKGHSHVYWYRQLPEEGLKFMVYLQKENIIDESGMPKERFSAEFPKEGPSILRIQQVVRGDSAAYFCASSPTGQGNQPQHFGDGTRLSIL.